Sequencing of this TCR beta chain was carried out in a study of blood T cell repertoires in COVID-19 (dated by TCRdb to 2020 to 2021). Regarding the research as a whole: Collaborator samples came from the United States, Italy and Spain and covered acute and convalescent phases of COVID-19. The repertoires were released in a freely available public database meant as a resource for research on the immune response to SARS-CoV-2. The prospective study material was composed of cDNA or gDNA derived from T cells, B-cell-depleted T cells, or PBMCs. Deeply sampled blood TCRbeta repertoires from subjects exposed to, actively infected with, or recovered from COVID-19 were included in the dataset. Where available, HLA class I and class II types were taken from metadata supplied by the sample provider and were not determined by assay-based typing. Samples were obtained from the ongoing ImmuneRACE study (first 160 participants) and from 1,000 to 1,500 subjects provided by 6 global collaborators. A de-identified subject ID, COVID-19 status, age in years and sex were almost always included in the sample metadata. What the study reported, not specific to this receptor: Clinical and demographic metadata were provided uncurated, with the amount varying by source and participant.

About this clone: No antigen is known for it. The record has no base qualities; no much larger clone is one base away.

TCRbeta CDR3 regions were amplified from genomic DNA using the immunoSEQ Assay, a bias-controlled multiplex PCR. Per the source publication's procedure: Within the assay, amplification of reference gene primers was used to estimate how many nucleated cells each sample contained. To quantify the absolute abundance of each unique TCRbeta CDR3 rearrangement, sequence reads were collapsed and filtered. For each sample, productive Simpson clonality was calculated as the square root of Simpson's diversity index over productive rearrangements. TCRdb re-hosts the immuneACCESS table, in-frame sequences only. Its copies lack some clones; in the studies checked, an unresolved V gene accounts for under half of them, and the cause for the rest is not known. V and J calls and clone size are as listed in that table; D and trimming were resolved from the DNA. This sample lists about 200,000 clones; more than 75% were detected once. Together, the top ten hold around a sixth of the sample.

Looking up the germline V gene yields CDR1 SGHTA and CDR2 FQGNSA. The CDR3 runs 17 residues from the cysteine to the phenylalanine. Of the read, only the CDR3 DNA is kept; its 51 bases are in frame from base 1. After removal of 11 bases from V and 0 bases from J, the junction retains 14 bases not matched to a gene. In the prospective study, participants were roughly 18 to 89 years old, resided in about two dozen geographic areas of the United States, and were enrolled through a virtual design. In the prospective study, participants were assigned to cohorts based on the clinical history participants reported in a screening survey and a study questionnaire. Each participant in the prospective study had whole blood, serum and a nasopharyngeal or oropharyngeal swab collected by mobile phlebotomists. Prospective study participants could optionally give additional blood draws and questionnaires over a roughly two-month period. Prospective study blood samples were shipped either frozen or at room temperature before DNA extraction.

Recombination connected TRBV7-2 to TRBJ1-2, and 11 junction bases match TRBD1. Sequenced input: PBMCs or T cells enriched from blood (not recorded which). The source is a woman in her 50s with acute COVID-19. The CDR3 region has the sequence CAPLSDRGRIANYGYTF. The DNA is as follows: TGTGCCCCGCTGTCGGACAGGGGGCGAATCGCTAACTATGGCTACACCTTC. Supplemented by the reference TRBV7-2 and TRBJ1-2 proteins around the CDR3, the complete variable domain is GAGVSQSPSNKVTEKGKDVELRCDPISGHTALYWYRQSLGQGLEFLIYFQGNSAPDKSGLPSDRFSAERTGGSVSTLTIQRTQQEDSAVYLCAPLSDRGRIANYGYTFGSGTRLTVV.